The 5 T cell receptor beta chains in this list originate from one sample, sequenced in a study of cytomegalovirus exposure and HLA in healthy donors. Profiling relied on immunoSEQ multiplex PCR, and the TCRdb table lists in-frame clones only, not all of them. The data contain hundreds of thousands of clones, roughly 85% of them seen just once; the ten biggest clones take up approximately 0.86%. Material: PBMCs. Every receptor here comes from a woman between 18 and 29 years old in good health and CMV-seronegative.

This clone was observed a few times. This chain joins TRBV18 and TRBJ1-2; possibly TRBD1 for D (6 bases). The CDR3 is 12 amino acids. Germline V CDR1 and CDR2: KGHSH, LQKENI. V was cut by 3 bases and J by 6 bases, with 8 bases left in between. As DNA, the CDR3 is TGTGCCAGCTCACCGGACAGTGATGGCTACACCTTC. The encoded protein is CASSPDSDGYTF.

V and J are TRBV5-1 and TRBJ2-5; TRBD1 matches at 7 bases. Germline V gene sequence: CDR1 SGHRS, CDR2 YFSETQ. The CDR3 has 14 amino acids. V lost 4 bases, J lost 3 bases, and 6 bases stayed unmatched. The CDR3: CASSHPGQEETQYF. The CDR3 DNA follows: TGCGCCAGCAGCCACCCCGGACAGGAAGAGACCCAGTACTTC.

This chain uses TRBV6-1 with TRBJ1-3; weak D call: TRBD1 (5 bases). Per the germline V gene, CDR1 is MNHNS and CDR2 is SASEGT. CDR3 length: 15 residues. V was trimmed by 6 bases and J by 0 bases, leaving 12 bases between them. The CDR3 region has the DNA TGTGCCAGCAGAATCCAGGGTATCTCTGGAAACACCATATATTTT. Translation: CASRIQGISGNTIYF.

The chain carries TRBV6-5 and TRBJ2-7, with 7 positions matching TRBD1. Per the germline V gene, CDR1 is MNHEY and CDR2 is SVGAGI. V shed 6 bases, J shed 7 bases, and the junction held 12 bases outside the gene matches. CDR3 length equals 14 residues. In DNA form, the CDR3 reads TGTGCCAGCAGGGTTCCGGGACAGATTACGGAGCAGTACTTC. It translates to CASRVPGQITEQYF.

The gene calls are TRBV10-3 and TRBJ2-5; a weak D match, TRBD1 (5 bases). Trimming took off 2 bases at V and 4 bases at J, with 11 bases between the two ends. Germline assignment: CDR1 ENHRY and CDR2 SYGVKD. The CDR3 is made up of 14 amino acids. The CDR3 region is CAISEMTVGETQYF. DNA of the CDR3: TGTGCCATCAGTGAGATGACAGTGGGAGAGACCCAGTACTTC.